One sample yielded the 29 T cell receptor beta chains listed below, sequenced in a study of Ad26.COV2.S vaccination and SARS-CoV-2 variants. Treatment specified: around 19 received Ad26.COV2.S at low or high dose, single or two shots; roughly five received placebo; per-sample allocation not given. Sampling occurred on day 63 after the first vaccine or placebo injection. The table came from immunoSEQ multiplex PCR; TCRdb's copy has only in-frame clones and leaves some out. The sample lists about 400,000 clones, about 80% occurring once. This sample comprised peripheral blood, obtained in a trial of Ad26.COV2.S vaccine versus placebo. The receptor set was obtained from a person between 18 and 60 years old who received the Ad26.COV2.S COVID-19 vaccine or a placebo.

V and J are TRBV5-1 and TRBJ1-1; 9 bases fit TRBD1. The V segment lost 4 bases and the J segment 1 base; nucleotides outside the gene matches: 5. The CDR3 sequence is 15 residues long. Germline lookup yields CDR1 SGHRS and CDR2 YFSETQ. The CDR3 is CASSQQGAWNTEAFF. In nucleotides, the CDR3 is TGCGCCAGCAGCCAACAGGGGGCCTGGAACACTGAAGCTTTCTTT.

The chain carries TRBV3-1 (or the pseudogene TRBV3-2) and TRBJ2-1; D might be TRBD1 or TRBD2, each matching 6 bases. Germline V gene sequence: CDR1 LGHDT, CDR2 YNNKEL (reference sequence). The CDR3 is 17 amino acids. Trimming took 3 bases from V and 0 from J, leaving 15 bases between them. Here the CDR3 DNA reads TGTGCCAGCAGCCATCGGGGGCTGCGGGTCTCCTACAATGAGCAGTTCTTC. As protein: CASSHRGLRVSYNEQFF.

A single count supports this clone. This chain connects TRBV6-5 to TRBJ2-1, with D possibly TRBD2 on 6 matching bases. The CDR3 has 15 amino acids. Looked up from germline, CDR1 is MNHEY and CDR2 is SVGAGI. V dropped 6 bases and J dropped 5 bases, with 17 bases sitting between them. The CDR3 bases are TGTGCCAGCAGCCCCCTCGGGGAGGCCGACAATGAGCAGTTCTTC. This translates into CASSPLGEADNEQFF.

This sequence joins TRBV4-1 and TRBJ2-7; 8 nucleotides align to TRBD1. The germline V gene encodes CDR1 MGHRA and CDR2 YSYEKL. Trimming took 1 base from V and 3 from J; bases not matched to a gene: 8. CDR3 length equals 16 residues. The CDR3 here is CASSQGPTGVGYEQYF. As DNA, the CDR3 is TGCGCCAGCAGCCAAGGCCCGACAGGGGTCGGCTACGAGCAGTACTTC.

The rearrangement links TRBV5-1 to TRBJ1-1; D is uncertain. The germline V and J ends were trimmed by 5 bases and 0 bases, with 17 bases remaining between them. This CDR3 comprises 16 residues. The germline gives CDR1 SGHRS, CDR2 YFSETQ. The chain's CDR3 is CASRGGQANLNTEAFF. The CDR3 DNA is TGCGCCAGCAGGGGAGGGCAGGCTAACTTGAACACTGAAGCTTTCTTT.

The rearrangement links TRBV10-1 to TRBJ1-1, with no clear D. The germline CDR1 and CDR2 sequences are WNHNN and SYGVQD (reference sequence). The V gene lost 2 bases and the J gene lost 5 bases, with 9 bases spanning the gap. The CDR3 sequence is 13 residues long. CDR3 nucleotides: TGCGCCAGCAGTGAGCAAGGGTGGACTGAAGCTTTCTTT. Translating it yields CASSEQGWTEAFF.

J is TRBJ2-3 and V is TRBV11-3; 13 nucleotides line up with TRBD2. The trim removed 4 bases at V and 4 bases at J, leaving 5 bases unmatched. In germline, CDR1 is SGHNT, CDR2 YENEEA. There are 16 residues in the CDR3. In DNA form, the CDR3 reads TGTGCCAGCAGCTACGGGACTAGCGGGAAAGCAGATACGCAGTATTTT. It is translated as CASSYGTSGKADTQYF.

This sequence joins TRBV7-8 and TRBJ1-1; no reliable D call. This CDR3 is 14 amino acids long. V was pared by 3 bases and J by 0 bases, with 8 bases between. CDR1 and CDR2 from the germline V gene are SGHVS and FQNEAQ. The CDR3 nucleotides read TGTGCCAGCAGCTTGATGGGGATGAACACTGAAGCTTTCTTT. It translates to CASSLMGMNTEAFF.

Only a few counts were recorded for this clone. J is TRBJ2-7 and V is TRBV11-2, with unresolved D. Looked up from germline, CDR1 is SGHAT and CDR2 is FQNNGV. V gave up 5 bases and J gave up 4 bases, with 9 bases separating them. The CDR3 covers 12 residues. As DNA, the CDR3 is TGTGCCAGCAGCCTCCAGGCGTACGAGCAGTACTTC. Amino acids: CASSLQAYEQYF.

The chain links TRBV6-6 to TRBJ1-4, with unresolved D. Trimming shortened V by 3 bases and J by 5 bases, and 7 bases separated the two germline ends. The germline V gene has CDR1 MNHNY and CDR2 SVGAGI (reference sequence). This CDR3 spans 13 amino acids. CDR3 sequence reads: CASSYPGNEKLFF. The CDR3 region has the DNA TGTGCCAGCAGTTATCCGGGAAATGAAAAACTGTTTTTT.

This rearrangement joins TRBV6-5 to TRBJ1-2; D perhaps matches TRBD1 (5 bases). This CDR3 has 15 residues. The V gene's germline CDR1 is MNHEY and CDR2 SVGAGI. V was clipped by 6 bases and J by 1 base, with 15 bases between them. The CDR3 loop reads CASSLVQGLNYGYTF. The CDR3, as DNA: TGTGCCAGCAGCCTGGTCCAGGGCCTTAACTATGGCTACACCTTC.

The gene calls are TRBV7-9 and TRBJ2-1, with 11 positions matching TRBD2. In germline, CDR1 is SEHNR, CDR2 FQNEAQ (reference sequence). CDR3 length equals 15 residues. The V and J ends lost 6 bases and 2 bases, in that order; junction bases with no gene match: 3. The CDR3 coding sequence is TGTGCCAGCAGGCTAGCGGGGGGCGCCTACAATGAGCAGTTCTTC. This sequence encodes CASRLAGGAYNEQFF.

The rearrangement links TRBV24-1 to TRBJ2-2, with 13 bases lining up with TRBD2. This CDR3 comprises 16 residues. The V segment lost 4 bases and the J segment 6 bases; nucleotides outside the gene matches: 4. Germline values: CDR1 KGHDR, CDR2 SFDVKD. The CDR3 region is CATSDPGLAGAGELFF. The CDR3, as DNA: TGTGCCACCAGTGACCCAGGACTAGCGGGAGCCGGGGAGCTGTTTTTT.

This chain joins TRBV7-5 and TRBJ1-4. TRBV7-5 is reported as a pseudogene. The CDR3 extends over 15 amino acids. CDR3 protein: CARSLGREDHAPLFF. CDR3 DNA: TGTGCCAGAAGCTTAGGAAGGGAGGACCACGCGCCCCTGTTTTTT.

This chain links TRBV5-4 with TRBJ2-7, with a tentative D call TRBD2 (6 bases). This CDR3 spans 15 amino acids. Germline CDR1 SGHNT, CDR2 YYREEE (reference sequence). Trimming took 2 bases from V and 0 from J, leaving 12 bases between them. The CDR3 spells CASSFSGRLSYEQYF. For the CDR3, the DNA is TGTGCCAGCAGCTTCAGCGGGCGCCTCTCCTACGAGCAGTACTTC. Using reference TRBV5-4 and TRBJ2-7 for the parts outside the CDR3, the full variable domain is ETGVTQSPTHLIKTRGQQVTLRCSSQSGHNTVSWYQQALGQGPQFIFQYYREEENGRGNFPPRFSGLQFPNYSSELNVNALELDDSALYLCASSFSGRLSYEQYFGPGTRLTVT.

The chain has TRBV7-9 and TRBJ2-1; 8 nucleotides agree with TRBD1. The CDR3 is 13 amino acids. The junction had 12 bases not matched to a gene; V was cut back by 5 bases and J by 15 bases. CDR1 is SEHNR, CDR2 FQNEAQ, per germline (reference sequence). The CDR3 reads CASSETQDRVPFF. The DNA for the CDR3 is TGTGCCAGCAGCGAGACTCAGGACAGGGTCCCGTTCTTC.

V is TRBV4-1 and J is TRBJ2-7; either TRBD1 or TRBD2 may supply D (6 bases each). The V end lost 0 bases, the J end lost 1 base, and 10 bases lay between the germline ends. Germline-derived CDR1 and CDR2 are MGHRA and YSYEKL. This CDR3 is built from 15 residues. CDR3: CASSQDPGASYEQYF. The CDR3 DNA follows: TGCGCCAGCAGCCAAGACCCGGGGGCGTCCTACGAGCAGTACTTC.

The genes are TRBV1 and TRBJ1-1. TRBV1 is shown as a pseudogene. The CDR3 covers 13 residues. The DNA for the CDR3 is TGCACCAGCAGCCAGGGGGTGGTCACTGAAGCTTTCTTT. It translates to CTSSQGVVTEAFF.

The J gene is TRBJ2-3, the V gene TRBV7-2; 7 positions match TRBD2. Germline values: CDR1 SGHTA, CDR2 FQGNSA. The CDR3 length is 17 residues. The V gene end was trimmed by 4 bases and the J gene end by 0 bases; junction bases not matched to a gene: 10. CDR3 residues: CASSSRGRGISTDTQYF. In DNA form, the CDR3 reads TGTGCCAGCAGCTCCCGCGGGCGGGGGATTAGCACAGATACGCAGTATTTT.

This rearrangement joins TRBV7-9 to TRBJ2-5; 11 nucleotides agree with TRBD1. The trim removed 0 bases at V and 5 bases at J, leaving 5 bases unmatched. Per the germline V gene, CDR1 is SEHNR and CDR2 is FQNEAQ (reference sequence). The CDR3 length is 16 residues. CDR3 coding DNA: TGTGCCAGCAGCTTAGCCGGGACAGGGGGTTTGGAGACCCAGTACTTC. This encodes CASSLAGTGGLETQYF.

The V gene is TRBV30, the J gene TRBJ1-2, with D unresolved. CDR3 length: 11 amino acids. Looked up from germline, CDR1 is GTSNPN and CDR2 is SVGIG (reference sequence). Trimming cost V 5 bases and J 4 bases, with 8 bases left between them. The CDR3 nucleotides read TGTGCCTGGGCAGGATTCTATGGCTACACCTTC. This sequence encodes CAWAGFYGYTF.

The chain combines TRBV7-7 with TRBJ2-5; D is ambiguous. V was pared by 4 bases and J by 4 bases, with 10 bases between. This CDR3 has 13 residues. Germline V gene data show CDR1 as SSHAT and CDR2 as FNYEAQ (reference sequence). CDR3 nucleotide sequence: TGTGCCAGCAGCTCAGTCGCGAGAGAGACCCAGTACTTC. Translation: CASSSVARETQYF.

This sequence joins TRBV2 and TRBJ2-2, with unresolved D. V shed 5 bases and J shed 3 bases, with 10 bases lying between them. CDR1 and CDR2 from the germline V gene are SNHLY and FYNNEI. The CDR3 is 14 amino acids. The CDR3 spells CASSPDGHTGELFF. The CDR3 nucleotides read TGTGCCAGCAGTCCCGACGGACACACCGGGGAGCTGTTTTTT.

The chain employs TRBV9 and TRBJ2-2; 10 bases align to TRBD2. CDR3 length equals 19 residues. The V segment lost 0 bases and the J segment 2 bases; nucleotides outside the gene matches: 10. The V gene's germline CDR1 is SGDLS and CDR2 YYNGEE. CDR3 residues: CASSVGFKREGTNTGELFF. In nucleotides, the CDR3 is TGTGCCAGCAGCGTAGGCTTTAAGCGGGAGGGCACTAACACCGGGGAGCTGTTTTTT.

The gene calls are TRBV24-1 and TRBJ2-3, with 9 bases that match TRBD2. The V gene end was trimmed by 10 bases and the J gene end by 2 bases; junction bases not matched to a gene: 6. Germline-derived CDR1 and CDR2 are KGHDR and SFDVKD. The length of the CDR3 is 14 residues. The CDR3 protein is CATALAGLTDTQYF. The CDR3 DNA reads as TGTGCCACAGCCCTAGCGGGACTCACAGATACGCAGTATTTT.

This chain connects TRBV27 to TRBJ1-2; the match to TRBD1 covers 7 bases. Germline V gene sequence: CDR1 MNHEY, CDR2 SMNVEV (reference sequence). This CDR3 is built from 14 residues. Losses at the gene ends were 5 bases for V and 4 bases for J; bases not matched to a gene: 7. In DNA, the CDR3 is TGTGCCAGCAGTCTCCAGGGACAGTCCTATGGCTACACCTTC. It yields the protein CASSLQGQSYGYTF.

The table lists this clone with a count of one. This chain connects TRBV27 to TRBJ1-5; TRBD1 matches at 7 bases. This CDR3 is 15 amino acids long. The trim removed 6 bases at V and 3 bases at J, leaving 8 bases unmatched. CDR1 is MNHEY, CDR2 SMNVEV, per germline (reference sequence). The chain's CDR3 is CASSDQTGINQPQHF. The CDR3 nucleotides read TGTGCCAGCAGCGATCAGACAGGGATCAATCAGCCCCAGCATTTT.

This chain links TRBV11-2 with TRBJ2-7; perhaps TRBD2 as D (6 bases). V lost 3 bases and J 7 bases, leaving 10 bases between the germline ends. The CDR3 contains 12 residues. CDR1 SGHAT and CDR2 FQNNGV come from the germline V gene. CDR3 amino acids: CASSFGGDEQYF. The CDR3, as DNA: TGTGCCAGCAGCTTCGGGGGTGATGAGCAGTACTTC.

The chain uses TRBV19 and TRBJ1-2, with a possible D match to TRBD1 (6 bases). The CDR3 is made up of 14 amino acids. The germline V gene has CDR1 LNHDA and CDR2 SQIVND (reference sequence). V was trimmed by 7 bases and J by 4 bases, leaving 16 bases between them. CDR3 sequence (DNA): TGTGCCAGTAATTCCGGGGGGCGCGGCTATGGCTACACCTTC. Encoded protein: CASNSGGRGYGYTF.